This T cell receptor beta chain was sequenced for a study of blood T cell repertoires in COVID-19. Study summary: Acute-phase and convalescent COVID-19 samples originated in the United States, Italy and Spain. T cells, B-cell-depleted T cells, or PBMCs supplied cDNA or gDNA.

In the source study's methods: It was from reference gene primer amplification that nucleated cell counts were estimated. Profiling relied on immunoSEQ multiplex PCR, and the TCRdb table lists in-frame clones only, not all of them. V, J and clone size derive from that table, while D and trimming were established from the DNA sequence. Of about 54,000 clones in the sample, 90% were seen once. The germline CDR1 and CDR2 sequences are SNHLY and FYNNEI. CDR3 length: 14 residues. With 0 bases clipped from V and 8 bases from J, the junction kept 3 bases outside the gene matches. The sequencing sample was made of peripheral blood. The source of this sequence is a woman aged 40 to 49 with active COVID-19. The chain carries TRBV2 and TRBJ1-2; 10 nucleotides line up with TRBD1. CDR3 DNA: TGTGCCAGCAGTGAAGCGAGACAGGGGGCCGGCTACACCTTC. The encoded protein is CASSEARQGAGYTF.